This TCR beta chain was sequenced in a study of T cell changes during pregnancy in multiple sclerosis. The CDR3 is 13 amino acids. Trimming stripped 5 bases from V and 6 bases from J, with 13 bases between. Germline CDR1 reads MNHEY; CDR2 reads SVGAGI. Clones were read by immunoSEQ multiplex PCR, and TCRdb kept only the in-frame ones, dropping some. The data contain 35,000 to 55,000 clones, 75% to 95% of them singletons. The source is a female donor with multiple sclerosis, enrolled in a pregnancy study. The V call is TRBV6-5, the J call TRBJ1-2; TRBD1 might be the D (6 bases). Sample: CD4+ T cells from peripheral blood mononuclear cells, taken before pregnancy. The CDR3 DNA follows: TGTGCCAGCAGTAACGGACAGATGCATGGCTACACCTTC. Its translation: CASSNGQMHGYTF.